The 25 T cell receptor beta chains listed next were all sequenced from one sample in a study of blood T cell repertoires in COVID-19. Assay used: immunoSEQ multiplex PCR; TCRdb lists only in-frame clones, some missing. The table lists roughly 250,000 clones, 82% of them singletons, with nearly 5% in the top ten. Sequencing was performed on peripheral blood. These receptors came from an elderly woman with active or convalescent COVID-19.

This chain links TRBV10-1 with TRBJ2-2; TRBD2 aligns across 8 bases. The V gene end was trimmed by 3 bases and the J gene end by 3 bases; junction bases not matched to a gene: 9. Germline CDR1 and CDR2: WNHNN and SYGVQD (reference sequence). CDR3 length: 17 residues. The CDR3 region has the DNA TGCGCCAGCAGTGACCCTCCGGGACTAGTCGACACCGGGGAGCTGTTTTTT. Amino acid sequence: CASSDPPGLVDTGELFF.

The rearrangement joins TRBV15 to TRBJ1-1, with TRBD1 matching over 7 bases. CDR3 length: 14 amino acids. V shed 3 bases and J 3 bases; nucleotides not matched to a gene: 4. The germline CDR1 and CDR2 sequences are LNHNV and YYDKDF (reference sequence). CDR3 sequence: CATSRADRDTEAFF. The CDR3 bases are TGTGCCACCAGCAGGGCAGACAGGGACACTGAAGCTTTCTTT.

V is TRBV6-1 and J is TRBJ1-2; D is undetermined. CDR3 size: 16 residues. Germline V gene lookup returns CDR1 MNHNS and CDR2 SASEGT. Trimming cost V 3 bases and J 8 bases, with 22 bases left between them. CDR3 protein: CASSDGQFGLVGGYTF. CDR3 bases: TGTGCCAGCAGTGATGGGCAGTTCGGTTTGGTTGGCGGCTACACCTTC.

This clone was detected ten times or more. The V and J genes are TRBV19 and TRBJ2-6; 9 bases fit TRBD1. Trimming took 9 bases from V and 0 from J; bases not matched to a gene: 12. The CDR3 loop spans 18 amino acids. Germline-derived CDR1 and CDR2 are LNHDA and SQIVND (reference sequence). CDR3 amino acids: CASTDRGYVSSGANVLTF. CDR3 sequence (DNA): TGTGCCAGCACGGACAGGGGCTATGTATCCTCTGGGGCCAACGTCCTGACTTTC.

The chain employs TRBV2 and TRBJ1-3; no firm D call. Germline lookup yields CDR1 SNHLY and CDR2 FYNNEI. This CDR3 spans 16 amino acids. Trimming took off 2 bases at V and 4 bases at J, with 15 bases between the two ends. CDR3 sequence: CASSEQLVRYGNTIYF. The CDR3 DNA reads as TGTGCCAGCAGTGAACAACTCGTCCGTTACGGAAACACCATATATTTT.

This clone has only one observation. The chain joins TRBV5-6 to TRBJ1-1; possibly TRBD1 for D (6 bases). The CDR3 extends over 14 amino acids. Germline V CDR1 and CDR2: SGHDT, YYEEEE. V was clipped by 1 base and J by 4 bases, with 11 bases between them. CDR3 loop: CASSLQGLGTEAFF. CDR3 DNA: TGTGCCAGCAGCTTGCAGGGGTTGGGCACTGAAGCTTTCTTT.

This clone was counted only a few times. This chain joins TRBV7-9 and TRBJ1-2, with 10 bases lining up with TRBD1. The CDR3 runs to 14 residues. V was clipped by 5 bases and J by 3 bases; unmatched bases: 3. Per the germline V gene, CDR1 is SEHNR and CDR2 is FQNEAQ (reference sequence). CDR3 protein: CASSPGTGDYGYTF. The DNA for the CDR3 is TGTGCCAGCAGCCCAGGGACAGGGGACTATGGCTACACCTTC.

The V and J genes are TRBV28 and TRBJ1-1; tentatively, D is TRBD1 (5 bases). This CDR3 contains 16 residues. Trimming cost V 2 bases and J 0 bases, with 13 bases left between them. Germline V CDR1 and CDR2: MDHEN, SYDVKM. The CDR3, as DNA: TGTGCCAGCAGTTTAGGAGGGGCGAGAGTGAACACTGAAGCTTTCTTT. It encodes CASSLGGARVNTEAFF.

CDR3 DNA sequence: TGTGCCAGCAGTTTCTTACCGGGAGGCTCCTACAATGAGCAGTTCTTC. Translated: CASSFLPGGSYNEQFF. J is TRBJ2-1 and V is TRBV28, with 7 nucleotides matching TRBD2. Losses at the gene ends were 3 bases for V and 0 bases for J; bases not matched to a gene: 5. CDR1 and CDR2 from the germline V gene are MDHEN and SYDVKM. This CDR3 spans 16 amino acids.

This clone was seen only once. This sequence joins TRBV5-4 and TRBJ1-2; 12 positions agree with TRBD1. Looked up from germline, CDR1 is SGHNT and CDR2 is YYREEE (reference sequence). V was pared by 0 bases and J by 3 bases, with 3 bases of the junction left unmatched. The CDR3 has 16 residues. The CDR3 spells CASSLGGTGGDYGYTF. Here the CDR3 DNA reads TGTGCCAGCAGCTTGGGTGGGACAGGGGGCGACTATGGCTACACCTTC.

The V gene is TRBV27, the J gene TRBJ1-6; D is unresolved. The ends were cut back, 1 base at V and 7 bases at J, with 5 bases in the middle. The CDR3 is made up of 13 amino acids. CDR1 and CDR2 (germline): MNHEY, SMNVEV (reference sequence). The CDR3 spells CASSLWRNSPLHF. CDR3 in DNA: TGTGCCAGCAGTTTATGGCGGAATTCACCCCTCCACTTT.

V usage is TRBV3-1 (or the pseudogene TRBV3-2) and J usage is TRBJ2-5; 7 nucleotides agree with TRBD2. The CDR3 contains 16 residues. Trimming took 1 base from V and 2 from J; bases not matched to a gene: 7. Germline lookup yields CDR1 LGHDT and CDR2 YNNKEL (reference sequence). The DNA of the CDR3 is TGTGCCAGCAGCCAAGGCATGTCTAGCGGACAAGAGACCCAGTACTTC. Protein product: CASSQGMSSGQETQYF.

As for this clone: The same CDR3 is also encoded by other DNA sequences in this sample. The chain carries TRBV5-1 and TRBJ1-5; a weak D match, TRBD1 (6 bases). The V end was cut by 4 bases, the J end by 4 bases, with 12 bases between. Germline CDR1 is SGHRS and CDR2 is YFSETQ. This CDR3 region has 14 residues. The CDR3 DNA reads as TGCGCCAGCAGCCCGGACAGTTTGAATCAGCCCCAGCATTTT. This translates into CASSPDSLNQPQHF. Looking up the rest from reference TRBV5-1 and TRBJ1-5 gives the full variable domain: KAGVTQTPRYLIKTRGQQVTLSCSPISGHRSVSWYQQTPGQGLQFLFEYFSETQRNKGNFPGRFSGRQFSNSRSEMNVSTLELGDSALYLCASSPDSLNQPQHFGDGTRLSIL.

The V gene is TRBV4-2, the J gene TRBJ1-2, with 8 bases lining up with TRBD1. The V segment lost 2 bases and the J segment 5 bases; nucleotides outside the gene matches: 10. The CDR3 extends over 16 amino acids. Germline CDR1 LGHNA, CDR2 YNFKEQ. CDR3 in amino acids: CASSQTARTGIYGYTF. The CDR3 DNA reads as TGTGCCAGCAGCCAAACTGCCCGGACAGGGATATATGGCTACACCTTC.

V usage is TRBV28 and J usage is TRBJ1-1; D not resolved. In germline, CDR1 is MDHEN, CDR2 SYDVKM. V shed 5 bases and J shed 1 base, with 8 bases lying between them. This CDR3 is built from 13 residues. Here the CDR3 reads CASSRTENTEAFF. The CDR3, as DNA: TGTGCCAGCAGTCGAACAGAGAACACTGAAGCTTTCTTT.

V gene TRBV29-1 combines with J gene TRBJ2-4; no firm D call. V lost 7 bases and J lost 0, with 10 bases in between. This CDR3 spans 13 amino acids. CDR1 is SQVTM, CDR2 ANQGSEA, per germline. CDR3 nucleotide sequence: TGCAGCGCCCTATATTTAGCCAAAAACATTCAGTACTTC. It encodes CSALYLAKNIQYF. The variable domain in full, completed from reference TRBV29-1 and TRBJ2-4, reads SAVISQKPSRDICQRGTSLTIQCQVDSQVTMMFWYRQQPGQSLTLIATANQGSEATYESGFVIDKFPISRPNLTFSTLTVSNMSPEDSSIYLCSALYLAKNIQYFGAGTRLSVL.

The V and J genes are TRBV12-3 or TRBV12-4 and TRBJ2-1; D call uncertain. This CDR3 contains 12 residues. Trimming took 7 bases from V and 6 from J, leaving 10 bases between them. DNA for the CDR3: TGTGCCAGCACCACACACCCCAATGAGCAGTTCTTC. Translated, it gives CASTTHPNEQFF.

The chain carries TRBV5-1 and TRBJ1-6, with TRBD1 as a possible D gene (5 bases). The CDR3 totals 13 residues. Germline V gene data show CDR1 as SGHRS and CDR2 as YFSETQ. Deletions cut 4 bases from V and 8 bases from J, with 10 bases between. The CDR3 DNA reads TGCGCCAGCAGCCTAAAACAGGATTCACCCCTCCACTTT. Its protein is CASSLKQDSPLHF.

The chain employs TRBV2 and TRBJ1-5; D possibly corresponds to TRBD1 (6 bases). Germline CDR1 reads SNHLY; CDR2 reads FYNNEI. V was shortened by 4 bases and J by 3 bases, with 10 bases between the two germline ends. The CDR3 extends over 14 amino acids. The chain's CDR3 is CASSGTGPNQPQHF. In DNA, the CDR3 is TGTGCCAGCAGTGGTACAGGGCCCAATCAGCCCCAGCATTTT.

The V call is TRBV5-4, the J call TRBJ2-7; maybe TRBD2 (6 bases). The V gene's germline CDR1 is SGHNT and CDR2 YYREEE (reference sequence). V lost 3 bases to trimming and J lost 1 base, with 11 bases between them. The CDR3 totals 14 residues. The CDR3 region has the DNA TGTGCCAGCAGCTCGGACGGAGGGTCCTACGAGCAGTACTTC. It codes for CASSSDGGSYEQYF.

The chain links TRBV19 to TRBJ1-6; D uncertain. Germline values: CDR1 LNHDA, CDR2 SQIVND (reference sequence). The CDR3 extends over 14 amino acids. Trimming left V 5 bases short and J 7 bases short, with 12 bases between. The CDR3 protein is CASSQANGNSPLHF. The CDR3 DNA reads as TGTGCCAGTAGTCAGGCTAATGGGAATTCACCCCTCCACTTT.

The CDR3 sequence is CASSPPGRQGYEQYF. The CDR3 DNA sequence: TGTGCCAGCTCACCACCGGGTCGGCAGGGATACGAGCAGTACTTC. The V call is TRBV18, the J call TRBJ2-7, with D possibly TRBD1 on 5 matching bases. The CDR3 is made up of 15 amino acids. V was pared by 0 bases and J by 4 bases, with 13 bases between. Germline V CDR1 and CDR2: KGHSH, LQKENI.

The rearrangement uses TRBV19 and TRBJ1-5; 8 nucleotides agree with TRBD1. Germline CDR1 LNHDA, CDR2 SQIVND (reference sequence). This CDR3 contains 16 residues. J lost 6 bases, V lost 4 bases, and 11 bases had no gene match. The CDR3 is CASSTPGAGGRQPQHF. CDR3 DNA: TGTGCCAGTAGTACCCCGGGGGCAGGGGGCCGTCAGCCCCAGCATTTT.

This chain uses TRBV4-2 with TRBJ1-2; 9 bases agree with TRBD1. CDR3 length equals 20 residues. Looked up from germline, CDR1 is LGHNA and CDR2 is YNFKEQ. V gave up 1 base and J gave up 7 bases; unmatched junction bases: 22. CDR3 coding DNA: TGTGCCAGCAGCCAAGTACGACCGGGACAGGGTATAAAGGTGGTTAGTGGCTACACCTTC. It is translated as CASSQVRPGQGIKVVSGYTF.

CDR3 in DNA: TGTGCCAGCAGAATATACGGTAATTCACCCCTCCACTTT. Amino acids: CASRIYGNSPLHF. The V and J genes are TRBV2 and TRBJ1-6, with D unclear. Looked up from germline, CDR1 is SNHLY and CDR2 is FYNNEI. The CDR3 has 13 residues. Trimming pared 6 bases from V and 6 bases from J, leaving 9 bases between.